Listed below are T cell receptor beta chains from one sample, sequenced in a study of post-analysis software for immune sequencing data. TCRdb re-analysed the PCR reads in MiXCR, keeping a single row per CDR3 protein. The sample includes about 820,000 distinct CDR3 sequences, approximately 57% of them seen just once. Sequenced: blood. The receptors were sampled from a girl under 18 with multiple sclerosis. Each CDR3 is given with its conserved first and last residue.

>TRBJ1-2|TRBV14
CASSPTAFWGYTF
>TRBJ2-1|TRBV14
CASSQVPGRTYNEQFF
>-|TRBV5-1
CASSQGDRGPYEQYF
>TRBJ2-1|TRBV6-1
CAGCRGGAYNEQFF
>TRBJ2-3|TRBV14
CASSHQTLAPPQYF
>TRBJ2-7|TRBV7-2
CASSLSSGGTLSYEQYF
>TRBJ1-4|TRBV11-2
CASATGLNEKLFF
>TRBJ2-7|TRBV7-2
CASSLEGQRLFEQYF
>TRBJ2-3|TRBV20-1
CSASGGPPDTQYF
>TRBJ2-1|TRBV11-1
CASSLSGPRSGRSMDSYNEQFF
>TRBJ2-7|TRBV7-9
CASSLEGGKNYEQYF
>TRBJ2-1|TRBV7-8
CASRPGGGSYNEQFF
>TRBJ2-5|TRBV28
CASSSSLQETQYF
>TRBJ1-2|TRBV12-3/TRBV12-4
CASTLQGLHGYTF
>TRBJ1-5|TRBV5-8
CASSLPGLPLNQPQHF
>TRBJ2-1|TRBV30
CAWSLSRTSFSYNEQFF
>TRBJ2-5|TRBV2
CASRTYSGRQTQYF
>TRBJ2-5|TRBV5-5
CASSLDLRQETQYF
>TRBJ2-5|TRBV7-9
CASSLGGQGAWDEQYF
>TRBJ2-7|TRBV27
CASSFATSGYEQYF
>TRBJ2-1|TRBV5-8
CASSLNGDEQFF
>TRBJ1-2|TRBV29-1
CSVHTETGFDGYTF
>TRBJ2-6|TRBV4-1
CASSRASSGANVLTF
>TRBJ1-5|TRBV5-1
CASSPGLQGNQPQHF